This T cell receptor beta chain is from a study of long-term antiretroviral therapy in people with HIV. immunoSEQ v3.0 was run at survey level. The protocol was immunoSEQ multiplex PCR, while the TCRdb copy is restricted to in-frame clones and leaves out a portion. This table has tens of thousands of clones, 85% to 90% appearing once. This TCR came from a man between 35 and 55 years old with HIV. The sample was unsorted PBMCs, taken just over 2.6 years after starting antiretroviral therapy.

For the CDR3, the DNA is TGTGCCAGCAGCTTATCTACTAATGAAAAACTGTTTTTT. It is translated as CASSLSTNEKLFF. The chain recombines TRBV7-9 with TRBJ1-4; no clear D. Germline V CDR1 and CDR2: SEHNR, FQNEAQ (reference sequence). V shed 2 bases and J shed 2 bases, with 3 bases lying between them. CDR3 size: 13 residues.